A selection of T cell receptor beta chains follows, all from one sample in a study of blood T cell repertoires in COVID-19. TCRdb's copy holds only in-frame clones and misses some; the assay was immunoSEQ multiplex PCR. The sample lists 300,000 to 400,000 clones, over 75% seen once, with approximately 2.5% in the top ten. The material sequenced was peripheral blood. These receptors all come from a woman aged 55-70 years with COVID-19, enrolled during active disease. The conserved cysteine and the conserved F or W are not part of the CDR3 here. D genes are given only for firm matches.

v_call: TRBV5-6
d_call: -
cdr3_aa: ASRVRGGYNEQF

v_call: TRBV9
d_call: TRBD1
cdr3_aa: ASSPQPGQSYEQY

v_call: TRBV4-1
d_call: -
cdr3_aa: ASSQDMAGLLF

v_call: TRBV5-1
d_call: -
cdr3_aa: ASSLGTAQETQY

v_call: TRBV5-5
d_call: TRBD1
cdr3_aa: ASSWDSSSGNTIY

v_call: TRBV19
d_call: TRBD1
cdr3_aa: ASRGGQVAYNSPLH

v_call: TRBV19
d_call: -
cdr3_aa: ASSPRNTEAF

v_call: TRBV4-1
d_call: TRBD2
cdr3_aa: ASSASYSGGYEQY

v_call: TRBV25-1
d_call: -
cdr3_aa: ASSPTGEEKLF

v_call: TRBV7-9
d_call: -
cdr3_aa: ASRPQTGFYGYT

v_call: TRBV7-3
d_call: -
cdr3_aa: ASSLDALAKQY

v_call: TRBV10-3
d_call: -
cdr3_aa: AISSQGHEQF

v_call: TRBV15
d_call: -
cdr3_aa: ATSTPGQGRNTGELF

v_call: TRBV3-1/TRBV3-2
d_call: -
cdr3_aa: ASSRGGVNEKLF

v_call: TRBV6-5
d_call: -
cdr3_aa: ATGSNQPQH

v_call: TRBV5-1
d_call: -
cdr3_aa: ASSLGGNTEAF

v_call: TRBV3-1/TRBV3-2
d_call: -
cdr3_aa: ASSQDLRGRTELF

v_call: TRBV10-1
d_call: -
cdr3_aa: ASSRGNEQF

v_call: TRBV10-3
d_call: TRBD2
cdr3_aa: AISESIPRGGTYEQY

v_call: TRBV5-6
d_call: -
cdr3_aa: ASSRRQALYGYT

v_call: TRBV19
d_call: TRBD1
cdr3_aa: ASSIPGQLYQPQH

v_call: TRBV5-4
d_call: -
cdr3_aa: ASSPRVGSLNTEAF

v_call: TRBV10-2
d_call: TRBD1
cdr3_aa: ASRRGQGAVEKLF